These T cell receptor beta chains were read from a single sample in a study of blood T cell repertoires in COVID-19. TCRdb's copy holds only in-frame clones and misses some; the assay was immunoSEQ multiplex PCR. The profile shows some 130,000 clones, roughly four fifths of them singletons. Material: PBMCs or T cells enriched from blood (not recorded which). The receptors here all came from a young man who had recovered from COVID-19. CDR3s include the opening cysteine and the closing phenylalanine or tryptophan. A D gene is named only where the DNA matches it firmly. Clone size appears in some rows only: once, few, many, or a class for an expanded clone.

D	J	V	size	CDR3	DNA
TRBD1	TRBJ1-5	TRBV6-5	-	CASSYGGTDNQPQHF	TGTGCCAGCAGTTACGGGGGGACAGACAATCAGCCCCAGCATTTT
TRBD1	TRBJ1-1	TRBV7-3	-	CASSATGEGTEAFF	TGTGCCAGCAGTGCTACAGGGGAAGGCACTGAAGCTTTCTTT
-	TRBJ1-6	TRBV6-5	-	CASSSRDTYNSPLHF	TGTGCCAGCAGTTCCCGGGACACCTATAATTCACCCCTCCACTTT
TRBD1	TRBJ2-2	TRBV2	-	CASSTPTGPSASNTGELFF	TGTGCCAGCAGTACTCCGACAGGGCCCTCCGCCTCGAACACCGGGGAGCTGTTTTTT
TRBD2	TRBJ2-3	TRBV2	-	CASGPERGAGDTQYF	TGTGCCAGCGGGCCGGAGCGGGGGGCCGGAGATACGCAGTATTTT
TRBD2	TRBJ2-1	TRBV19	-	CASSIVSLAGVNEQFF	TGTGCCAGTAGTATAGTGTCGCTAGCGGGAGTAAATGAGCAGTTCTTC
TRBD1	TRBJ2-5	TRBV5-8	-	CASSWNRGRETQYF	TGTGCCAGCAGCTGGAACAGGGGACGAGAGACCCAGTACTTC
-	TRBJ1-1	TRBV28	-	CASSNTGYTEAFF	TGTGCCAGCAGTAATACAGGGTATACTGAAGCTTTCTTT
-	TRBJ2-1	TRBV19	few	CASSPRGLAVTSYNEQFF	TGTGCCAGTAGTCCTAGAGGCCTAGCAGTAACTTCCTACAATGAGCAGTTCTTC
-	TRBJ1-4	TRBV5-1	-	CASSLADSNEKLFF	TGCGCCAGCAGCTTGGCGGACAGTAATGAAAAACTGTTTTTT
-	TRBJ1-1	TRBV4-1	-	CASSQEVFGSTEAFF	TGCGCCAGCAGCCAAGAGGTTTTCGGGAGCACTGAAGCTTTCTTT
TRBD1	TRBJ1-1	TRBV29-1	few	CSARTGTEAFF	TGCAGCGCCCGGACAGGCACTGAAGCTTTCTTT
TRBD1	TRBJ1-1	TRBV11-2	-	CASSPRQGGTEAFF	TGTGCCAGCAGCCCGCGACAGGGTGGGACTGAAGCTTTCTTT
TRBD2	TRBJ2-3	TRBV2	-	CASSGVTSGRLDTQYF	TGTGCCAGCAGTGGGGTGACTAGCGGGAGGTTAGATACGCAGTATTTT
TRBD1	TRBJ2-1	TRBV19	-	CASSIGTGAYNEQFF	TGTGCCAGTAGTATAGGGACAGGGGCCTACAATGAGCAGTTCTTC
TRBD2	TRBJ2-5	TRBV10-2	-	CASSGMGLAEQETQYF	TGCGCCAGCAGTGGTATGGGACTAGCGGAACAAGAGACCCAGTACTTC
TRBD1	TRBJ1-1	TRBV6-5	-	CASTAAGGRTEAFF	TGTGCCAGCACAGCGGCAGGGGGCCGGACTGAAGCTTTCTTT
-	TRBJ2-5	TRBV25-1	once	CASSEPGETQYF	TGTGCCAGCAGTGAGCCGGGGGAGACCCAGTACTTC
TRBD2	TRBJ2-2	TRBV6-5	-	CASKAGANTGELFF	TGTGCCAGCAAAGCGGGGGCTAACACCGGGGAGCTGTTTTTT
-	TRBJ1-2	TRBV7-9	-	CASSLDSTGRTF	TGTGCCAGCAGCTTAGATTCGACAGGTCGTACCTTC
-	TRBJ1-1	TRBV19	-	CASSIEGGRTEAFF	TGTGCCAGTAGTATAGAGGGGGGGCGGACTGAAGCTTTCTTT
TRBD2	TRBJ2-7	TRBV9	-	CASSVEAASGNKGEQYF	TGTGCCAGCAGCGTAGAGGCGGCTAGCGGGAATAAAGGCGAGCAGTACTTC